The sequence of this TCR beta chain was determined in a study of cytomegalovirus exposure and HLA in healthy donors. This clone was seen a few times. Amplification used 60 Vbeta primers and 13 Jbeta primers. Clones were read by immunoSEQ multiplex PCR, and TCRdb kept only the in-frame ones, dropping some. The table shows 150,000 to 200,000 clones, with 75% occurring only once. This CDR3 spans 15 amino acids. V shed 0 bases, J shed 8 bases, and the junction held 7 bases outside the gene matches. Germline V gene data show CDR1 as MGHRA and CDR2 as YSYEKL. V and J are TRBV4-1 and TRBJ2-7; 10 bases fit TRBD2. Material for sequencing was PBMCs. The sequence was obtained from a woman aged 40 to 50 in good health and CMV-seropositive. DNA for the CDR3: TGCGCCAGCAGCCAAGAGGAGGCTAGCGGGAGACAGCAGTACTTC. This gives the protein CASSQEEASGRQQYF.